One sample yielded the 2 T cell receptor beta chains listed below, sequenced in a study of T cells in Graves' hyperthyroidism and ophthalmopathy. Amplification of TCR beta CDR3 regions used RNA as the template. A set of HTBI primers served as the primers for a first-round RT-PCR of the TCR CDR3. MiXCR, applied by TCRdb to the multiplex PCR reads, yields one record per CDR3 protein. The repertoire holds some 550,000 distinct CDR3 sequences, with about a sixth as singletons. Material for sequencing was blood. The receptors derive from a woman aged 40 to 49 with Graves' ophthalmopathy.

This clonotype was detected ten times or more. J is TRBJ2-5 and V is TRBV7-9; D may correspond to TRBD1 or TRBD2 (6 bases each). Germline V gives CDR1 SEHNR, CDR2 FQNEAQ (reference sequence). The V end was cut by 0 bases, the J end by 4 bases, with 18 bases between. The CDR3 extends over 17 amino acids. CDR3 sequence: CASSLAGQGPEGETQYF. CDR3 sequence (DNA): TGTGCCAGCAGCTTAGCCGGGCAGGGGCCGGAGGGAGAGACCCAGTACTTC. The whole variable domain, remainder taken from reference TRBV7-9 and TRBJ2-5, is DTGVSQNPRHKITKRGQNVTFRCDPISEHNRLYWYRQTLGQGPEFLTYFQNEAQLEKSRLLSDRFSAERPKGSFSTLEIQRTEQGDSAMYLCASSLAGQGPEGETQYFGPGTRLLVL.

The chain carries TRBV7-9 and TRBJ1-1; D might be TRBD1 (5 bases). V lost 5 bases to trimming and J lost 2 bases, with 12 bases between them. The CDR3 is made up of 14 amino acids. Germline V CDR1 and CDR2: SEHNR, FQNEAQ (reference sequence). This chain's CDR3 is CASSILQANTEAFF. CDR3 coding DNA: TGTGCCAGCAGCATTCTACAGGCTAACACTGAAGCTTTCTTT.